Following are 2 T cell receptor beta chains from one sample sequenced in a study of regulatory T cells in long-lasting Graves disease. Sample time point: newly diagnosed GD, antithyroid drugs for less than 3 months. The TCR library was made from RNA that had been extracted from PBMCs in TRIzol. According to the study, TCR beta libraries were built with iRepertoire HTBI primers and CDR3-region Arm-PCR. TCRdb reanalysed the multiplex PCR reads using MiXCR and keeps one entry per CDR3 protein. The sample holds approximately 210,000 distinct CDR3 sequences, about 18% seen once. Material: peripheral blood mononuclear cells (PBMCs), obtained at new diagnosis, from a patient treated with antithyroid drugs. These receptors originate from a female donor with Graves disease.

This clonotype was seen many times. This chain joins TRBV28 and TRBJ2-5, with TRBD2 matching 7 bases. The J segment lost 4 bases and the V segment lost 6 bases, leaving 5 bases of the junction unmatched. CDR3 size: 13 residues. Germline loops: CDR1 MDHEN, CDR2 SYDVKM. In DNA, the CDR3 is TGTGCCAGCAGCCGGGGAGGGAGAGAGACCCAGTACTTC. It translates to CASSRGGRETQYF.

This rearrangement joins TRBV6-5 to TRBJ1-6, with D unclear. The CDR3 has 14 residues. V lost 2 bases, J lost 7 bases, and 9 bases lay in between. Germline CDR1 and CDR2: MNHEY and SVGAGI. The CDR3 loop reads CASSYLVSNSPLHF. As DNA, the CDR3 is TGTGCCAGCAGTTACCTAGTGTCGAATTCACCCCTCCACTTT.